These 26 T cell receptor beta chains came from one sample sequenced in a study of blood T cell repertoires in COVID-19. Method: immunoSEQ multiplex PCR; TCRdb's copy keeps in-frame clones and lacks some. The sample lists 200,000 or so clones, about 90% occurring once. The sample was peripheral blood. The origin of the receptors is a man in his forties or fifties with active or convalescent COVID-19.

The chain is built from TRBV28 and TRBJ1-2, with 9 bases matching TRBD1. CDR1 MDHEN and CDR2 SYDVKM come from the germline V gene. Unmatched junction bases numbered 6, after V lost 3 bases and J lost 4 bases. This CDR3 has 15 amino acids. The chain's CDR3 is CASSFTGTGIYGYTF. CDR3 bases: TGTGCCAGCAGTTTTACCGGGACAGGGATCTATGGCTACACCTTC.

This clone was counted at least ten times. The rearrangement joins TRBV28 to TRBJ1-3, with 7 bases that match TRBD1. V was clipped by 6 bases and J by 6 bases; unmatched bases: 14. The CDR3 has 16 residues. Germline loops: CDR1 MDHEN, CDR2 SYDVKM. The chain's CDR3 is CASSPGHRGAENTIYF. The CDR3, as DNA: TGTGCCAGCAGCCCGGGGCACAGGGGAGCTGAAAACACCATATATTTT.

The CDR3 DNA sequence: TGTGCCAGCAGACGAACTAGCGGGAGGGCCGAGCAGTACTTC. This encodes CASRRTSGRAEQYF. This rearrangement joins TRBV6-5 to TRBJ2-7, with 13 bases matching TRBD2. Losses at the gene ends were 6 bases for V and 6 bases for J; bases not matched to a gene: 5. Germline V gives CDR1 MNHEY, CDR2 SVGAGI. CDR3 length: 14 amino acids.

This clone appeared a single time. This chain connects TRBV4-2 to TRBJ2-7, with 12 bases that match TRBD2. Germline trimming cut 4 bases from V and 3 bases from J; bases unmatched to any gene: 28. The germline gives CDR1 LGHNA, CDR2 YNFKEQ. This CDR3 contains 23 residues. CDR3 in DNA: TGTGCCAGCAGCCCGGGTCCATCGCCCCCACTAGCGGGAGGAAGACTTACCATCTACGAGCAGTACTTC. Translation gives CASSPGPSPPLAGGRLTIYEQYF.

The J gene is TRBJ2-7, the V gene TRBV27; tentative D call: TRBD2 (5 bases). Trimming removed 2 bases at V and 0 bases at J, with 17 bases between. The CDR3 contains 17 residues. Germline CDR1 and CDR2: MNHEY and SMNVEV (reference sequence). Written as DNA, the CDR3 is TGTGCCAGCAGTTTAGAGGGTCGGCAGGTCTACTCCTACGAGCAGTACTTC. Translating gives CASSLEGRQVYSYEQYF.

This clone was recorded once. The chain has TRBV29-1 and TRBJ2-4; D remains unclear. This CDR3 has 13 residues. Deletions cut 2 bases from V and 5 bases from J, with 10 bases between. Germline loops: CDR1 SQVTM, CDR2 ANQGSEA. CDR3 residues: CSVELLAQNIQYF. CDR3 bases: TGCAGCGTTGAATTACTTGCCCAAAACATTCAGTACTTC.

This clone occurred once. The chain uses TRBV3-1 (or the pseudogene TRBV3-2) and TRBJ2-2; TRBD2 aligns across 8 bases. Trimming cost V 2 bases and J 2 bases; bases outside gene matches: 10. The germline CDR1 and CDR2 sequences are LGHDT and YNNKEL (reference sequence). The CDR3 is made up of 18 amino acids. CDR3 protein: CASSQNYGRAQNTGELFF. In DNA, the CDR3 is TGTGCCAGCAGCCAAAATTACGGGAGGGCCCAAAACACCGGGGAGCTGTTTTTT.

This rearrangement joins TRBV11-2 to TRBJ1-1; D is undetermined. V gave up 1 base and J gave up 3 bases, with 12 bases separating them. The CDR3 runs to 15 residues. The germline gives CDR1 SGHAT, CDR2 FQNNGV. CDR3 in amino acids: CASSLGRTGYTEAFF. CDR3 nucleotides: TGTGCCAGCAGCTTAGGTCGAACGGGGTACACTGAAGCTTTCTTT.

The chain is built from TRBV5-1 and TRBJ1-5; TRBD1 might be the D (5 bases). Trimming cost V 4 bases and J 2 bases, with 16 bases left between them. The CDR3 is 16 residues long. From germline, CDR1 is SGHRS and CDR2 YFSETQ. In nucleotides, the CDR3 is TGCGCCAGCAGCCCGCCTACGCAGGGTGGCAATCAGCCCCAGCATTTT. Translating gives CASSPPTQGGNQPQHF.

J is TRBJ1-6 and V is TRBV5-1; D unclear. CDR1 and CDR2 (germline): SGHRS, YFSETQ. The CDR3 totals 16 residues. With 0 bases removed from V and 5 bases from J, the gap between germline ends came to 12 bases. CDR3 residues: CASSLESVLNNSPLHF. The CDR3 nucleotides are TGCGCCAGCAGCTTGGAGTCAGTTTTAAATAATTCACCCCTCCACTTT.

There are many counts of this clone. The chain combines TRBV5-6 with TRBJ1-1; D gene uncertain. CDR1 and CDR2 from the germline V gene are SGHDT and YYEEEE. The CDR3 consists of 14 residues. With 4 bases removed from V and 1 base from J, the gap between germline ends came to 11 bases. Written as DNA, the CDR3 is TGTGCCAGCAGCCTCGGGAGGGAGAACACTGAAGCTTTCTTT. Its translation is CASSLGRENTEAFF.

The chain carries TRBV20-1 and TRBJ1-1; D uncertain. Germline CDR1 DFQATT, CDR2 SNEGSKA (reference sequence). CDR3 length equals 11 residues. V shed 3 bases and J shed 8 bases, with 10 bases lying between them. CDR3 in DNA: TGCAGTGCTAGGAGTATAACCGAAGCTTTCTTT. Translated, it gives CSARSITEAFF.

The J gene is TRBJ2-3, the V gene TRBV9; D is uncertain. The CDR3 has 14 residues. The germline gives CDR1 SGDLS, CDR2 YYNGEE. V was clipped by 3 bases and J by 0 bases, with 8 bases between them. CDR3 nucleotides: TGTGCCAGCAGCGAGACACCTAGCACAGATACGCAGTATTTT. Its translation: CASSETPSTDTQYF.

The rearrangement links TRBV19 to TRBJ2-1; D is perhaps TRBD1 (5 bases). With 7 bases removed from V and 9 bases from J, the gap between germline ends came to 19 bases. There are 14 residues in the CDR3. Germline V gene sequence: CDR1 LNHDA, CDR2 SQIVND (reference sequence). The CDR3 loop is CASMYQGAIGEQFF. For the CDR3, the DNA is TGTGCCAGTATGTATCAAGGGGCTATCGGTGAGCAGTTCTTC.

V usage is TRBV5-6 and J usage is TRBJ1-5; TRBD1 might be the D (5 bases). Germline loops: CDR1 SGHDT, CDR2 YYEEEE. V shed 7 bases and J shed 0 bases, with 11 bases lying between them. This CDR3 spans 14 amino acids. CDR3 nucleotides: TGTGCCAGCGCCCAGGGCTATAGCAATCAGCCCCAGCATTTT. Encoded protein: CASAQGYSNQPQHF.

For the CDR3, the DNA is TGTGCCAGCTCACCTGGGACAGGGCTTTCCTACGAGCAGTACTTC. Protein product: CASSPGTGLSYEQYF. V gene TRBV18 combines with J gene TRBJ2-7, with TRBD1 identical over 9 bases. Trimming took 3 bases from V and 1 from J; bases not matched to a gene: 4. The germline CDR1 and CDR2 sequences are KGHSH and LQKENI. The CDR3 has 15 amino acids.

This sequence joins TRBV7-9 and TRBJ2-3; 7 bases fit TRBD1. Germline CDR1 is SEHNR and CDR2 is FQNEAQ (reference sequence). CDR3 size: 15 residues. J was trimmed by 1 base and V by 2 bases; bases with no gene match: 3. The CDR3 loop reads CASSLTGQGTDTQYF. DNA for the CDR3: TGTGCCAGCAGCTTAACCGGACAGGGCACAGATACGCAGTATTTT.

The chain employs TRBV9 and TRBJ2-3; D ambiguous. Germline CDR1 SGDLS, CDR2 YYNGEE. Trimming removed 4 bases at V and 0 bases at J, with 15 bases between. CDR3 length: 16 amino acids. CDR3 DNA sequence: TGTGCCAGCAGCCGAGAGGTCCAGTCTAGCACAGATACGCAGTATTTT. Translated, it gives CASSREVQSSTDTQYF.

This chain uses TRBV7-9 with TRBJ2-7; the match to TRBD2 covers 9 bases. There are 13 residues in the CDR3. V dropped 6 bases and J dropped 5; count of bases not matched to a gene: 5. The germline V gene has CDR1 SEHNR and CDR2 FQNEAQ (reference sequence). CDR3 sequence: CASRGAGGNEQYF. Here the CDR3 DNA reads TGTGCCAGCAGGGGCGCGGGGGGGAACGAGCAGTACTTC. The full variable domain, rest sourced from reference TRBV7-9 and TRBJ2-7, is DTGVSQNPRHKITKRGQNVTFRCDPISEHNRLYWYRQTLGQGPEFLTYFQNEAQLEKSRLLSDRFSAERPKGSFSTLEIQRTEQGDSAMYLCASRGAGGNEQYFGPGTRLTVT.

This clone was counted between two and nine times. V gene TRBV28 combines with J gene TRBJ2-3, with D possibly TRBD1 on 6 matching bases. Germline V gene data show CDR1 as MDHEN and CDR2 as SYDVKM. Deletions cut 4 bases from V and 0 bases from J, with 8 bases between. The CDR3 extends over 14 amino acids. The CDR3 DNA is TGTGCCAGCAGTTCGACAGGTAGCACAGATACGCAGTATTTT. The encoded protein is CASSSTGSTDTQYF.

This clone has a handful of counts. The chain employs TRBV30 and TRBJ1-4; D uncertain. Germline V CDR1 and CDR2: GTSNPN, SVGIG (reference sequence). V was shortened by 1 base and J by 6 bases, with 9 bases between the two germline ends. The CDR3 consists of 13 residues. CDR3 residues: CAWSEPLDEKLFF. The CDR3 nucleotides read TGTGCCTGGAGTGAGCCTCTGGATGAAAAACTGTTTTTT.

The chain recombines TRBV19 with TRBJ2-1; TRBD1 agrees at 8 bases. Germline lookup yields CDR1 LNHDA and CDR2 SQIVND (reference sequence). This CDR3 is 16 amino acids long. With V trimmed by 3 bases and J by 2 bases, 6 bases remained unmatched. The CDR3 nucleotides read TGTGCCAGTAGTATCCGACAGGGGACAACCTACAATGAGCAGTTCTTC. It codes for CASSIRQGTTYNEQFF. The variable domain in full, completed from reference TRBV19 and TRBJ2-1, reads DGGITQSPKYLFRKEGQNVTLSCEQNLNHDAMYWYRQDPGQGLRLIYYSQIVNDFQKGDIAEGYSVSREKKESFPLTVTSAQKNPTAFYLCASSIRQGTTYNEQFFGPGTRLTVL.

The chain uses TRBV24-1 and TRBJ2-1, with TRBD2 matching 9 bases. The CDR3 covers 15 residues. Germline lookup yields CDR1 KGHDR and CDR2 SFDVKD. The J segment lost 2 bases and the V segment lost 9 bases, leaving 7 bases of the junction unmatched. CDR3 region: CATGLAGDPYNEQFF. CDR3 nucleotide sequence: TGTGCCACCGGATTAGCGGGGGACCCCTACAATGAGCAGTTCTTC.

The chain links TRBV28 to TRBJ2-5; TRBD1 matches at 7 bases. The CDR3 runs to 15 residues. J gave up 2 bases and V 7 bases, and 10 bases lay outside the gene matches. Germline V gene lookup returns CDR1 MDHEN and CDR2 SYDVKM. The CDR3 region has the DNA TGTGCCAGCAAATCGGGACAGTTGGCGCAAGAGACCCAGTACTTC. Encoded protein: CASKSGQLAQETQYF.

The CDR3 loop reads CASSFWEQGEAFF. CDR3 coding DNA: TGTGCCAGCAGCTTCTGGGAACAGGGGGAAGCTTTCTTT. The chain joins TRBV7-9 to TRBJ1-1; 7 positions match TRBD1. The junction had 6 bases not matched to a gene; V was cut back by 3 bases and J by 8 bases. The CDR3 extends over 13 amino acids. The V gene's germline CDR1 is SEHNR and CDR2 FQNEAQ (reference sequence).

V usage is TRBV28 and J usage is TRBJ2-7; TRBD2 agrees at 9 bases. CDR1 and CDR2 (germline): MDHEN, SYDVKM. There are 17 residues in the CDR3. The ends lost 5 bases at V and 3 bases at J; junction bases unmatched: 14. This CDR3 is CASSNREGSGGRYEQYF. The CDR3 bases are TGTGCCAGCAGTAACAGGGAAGGGAGCGGGGGGCGCTACGAGCAGTACTTC.